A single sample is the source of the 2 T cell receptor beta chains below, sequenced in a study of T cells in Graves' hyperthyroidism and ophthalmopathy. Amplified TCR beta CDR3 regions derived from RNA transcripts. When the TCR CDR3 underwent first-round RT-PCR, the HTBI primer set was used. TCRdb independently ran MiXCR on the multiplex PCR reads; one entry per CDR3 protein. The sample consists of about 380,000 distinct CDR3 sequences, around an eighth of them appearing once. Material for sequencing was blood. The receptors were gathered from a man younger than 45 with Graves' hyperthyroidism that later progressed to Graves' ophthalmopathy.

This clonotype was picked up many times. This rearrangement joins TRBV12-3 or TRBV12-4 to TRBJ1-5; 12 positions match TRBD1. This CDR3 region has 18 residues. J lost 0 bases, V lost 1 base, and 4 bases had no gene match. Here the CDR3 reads CASSLGDRGRFSNQPQHF. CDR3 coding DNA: TGTGCCAGCAGTTTAGGGGACAGGGGGCGATTTAGCAATCAGCCCCAGCATTTT.

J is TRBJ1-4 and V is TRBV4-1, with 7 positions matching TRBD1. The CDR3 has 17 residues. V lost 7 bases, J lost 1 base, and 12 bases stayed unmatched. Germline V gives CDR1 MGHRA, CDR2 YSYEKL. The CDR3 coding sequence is TGCGCCAGCACCCAGACAGGGACGGGACTAACTAATGAAAAACTGTTTTTT. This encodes CASTQTGTGLTNEKLFF.